The 15 T cell receptor beta chains below come from one sample, sequenced in a study of blood T cell repertoires in COVID-19. The protocol was immunoSEQ multiplex PCR, while the TCRdb copy is restricted to in-frame clones and leaves out a portion. This sample has around 26,000 clones, with under 85% found just once. The specimen was peripheral blood. Receptors originate from a man between 70 and 80 years old with acute or convalescent COVID-19.

The rearrangement joins TRBV11-2 to TRBJ2-2; 8 bases agree with TRBD1. Germline CDR1 SGHAT, CDR2 FQNNGV. The CDR3 totals 18 residues. V dropped 1 base and J dropped 5; count of bases not matched to a gene: 12. Here the CDR3 DNA reads TGTGCCAGCAGCTTAGGTCTGACAGACAGGGGATTTACCGGGGAGCTGTTTTTT. It codes for CASSLGLTDRGFTGELFF.

In regard to this clone: The junction departs from the called germline gene at one end, perhaps through a read error. The chain is built from TRBV3-1 (or the pseudogene TRBV3-2) and TRBJ2-7; 9 bases are a match to TRBD1. CDR1 is LGHDT, CDR2 YNNKEL, per germline (reference sequence). The CDR3 has 15 residues. The CDR3 is CASSQGDRVSYEQYF. CDR3 in DNA: TGTGCCAGCAGTCAAGGGGACAGGGTCTCCTACGAGCAGTACTTC.

The V and J genes are TRBV27 and TRBJ1-1; perhaps TRBD1 as D (6 bases). The CDR3 has 14 amino acids. The V gene lost 6 bases and the J gene lost 0 bases, with 11 bases spanning the gap. Germline V lookup: CDR1 MNHEY, CDR2 SMNVEV (reference sequence). The CDR3 region is CASSPRGLNTEAFF. CDR3 DNA sequence: TGTGCCAGCAGCCCCAGGGGTTTGAACACTGAAGCTTTCTTT.

The V gene is TRBV7-9, the J gene TRBJ2-7; 7 bases line up with TRBD2. This CDR3 contains 15 residues. Per germline, CDR1 SEHNR and CDR2 FQNEAQ (reference sequence). Unmatched junction bases numbered 10, after V lost 6 bases and J lost 2 bases. The CDR3 nucleotides are TGTGCCAGCAGATTCCTCGCTAGCGGACCCTACGAGCAGTACTTC. Translation gives CASRFLASGPYEQYF.

This clone occurred a few times. The chain employs TRBV7-2 and TRBJ2-2; a weak D match, TRBD2 (5 bases). This CDR3 is built from 12 residues. Trimming removed 4 bases at V and 7 bases at J, with 7 bases between. Germline-derived CDR1 and CDR2 are SGHTA and FQGNSA. The CDR3 loop reads CASSWSGGELFF. CDR3 DNA: TGTGCCAGCAGCTGGAGCGGCGGGGAGCTGTTTTTT. Complete variable domain (other parts from reference TRBV7-2 and TRBJ2-2): GAGVSQSPSNKVTEKGKDVELRCDPISGHTALYWYRQSLGQGLEFLIYFQGNSAPDKSGLPSDRFSAERTGGSVSTLTIQRTQQEDSAVYLCASSWSGGELFFGEGSRLTVL.

The chain carries TRBV7-6 and TRBJ1-6; 7 nucleotides agree with TRBD1. The CDR3 extends over 16 amino acids. Unmatched junction bases numbered 13, after V lost 5 bases and J lost 9 bases. CDR1 is SGHVS and CDR2 is FNYEAQ in the germline V gene. This CDR3 reads CASSPEGAAASSPLHF. The CDR3 nucleotides read TGTGCCAGCAGCCCCGAGGGGGCGGCAGCCAGTTCACCCCTCCACTTT.

The chain employs TRBV28 and TRBJ2-5; tentative D call: TRBD2 (6 bases). The V gene's germline CDR1 is MDHEN and CDR2 SYDVKM. The CDR3 runs 16 residues. V was pared by 5 bases and J by 4 bases, with 20 bases between. The CDR3 sequence is CASSVVAGSQAETQYF. For the CDR3, the DNA is TGTGCCAGCAGTGTCGTGGCCGGGAGCCAGGCAGAGACCCAGTACTTC.

This chain uses TRBV11-2 with TRBJ2-2, with D perhaps TRBD2 (7 bases). CDR1 and CDR2 (germline): SGHAT, FQNNGV. The CDR3 extends over 16 amino acids. V shed 6 bases and J shed 3 bases, with 17 bases lying between them. The CDR3 is CASSPLRGLDTGELFF. The CDR3 nucleotides are TGTGCCAGCAGTCCTTTGCGGGGGCTTGACACCGGGGAGCTGTTTTTT.

CDR3 sequence (DNA): TGTGCCAGCAGCCGTCCAGGGGGCGAAGGCTCTGGGGCCAACGTCCTGACTTTC. It translates to CASSRPGGEGSGANVLTF. V is TRBV14 and J is TRBJ2-6; 8 bases agree with TRBD1. Looked up from germline, CDR1 is SGHDN and CDR2 is FVKESK. J gave up 0 bases and V 4 bases, and 8 bases lay outside the gene matches. The CDR3 length is 18 residues.

The V call is TRBV7-9, the J call TRBJ2-3; no clear D gene. Trimming took 2 bases from V and 3 from J, leaving 3 bases between them. This CDR3 is built from 12 residues. Germline V gives CDR1 SEHNR, CDR2 FQNEAQ (reference sequence). Here the CDR3 reads CASSLLTDTQYF. The CDR3 DNA is TGTGCCAGCAGCTTATTAACAGATACGCAGTATTTT.

In its sample, this clone was seen once. The chain is built from TRBV5-1 and TRBJ2-7; 12 bases line up with TRBD1. The V and J ends lost 4 bases and 4 bases, in that order; junction bases with no gene match: 6. The CDR3 totals 15 residues. Looked up from germline, CDR1 is SGHRS and CDR2 is YFSETQ. The CDR3 protein is CASSTGTGGLYEQYF. As DNA, the CDR3 is TGCGCCAGCAGCACCGGGACAGGGGGCCTATACGAGCAGTACTTC.

The V call is TRBV19, the J call TRBJ1-6; D possibly corresponds to TRBD1 (5 bases). The CDR3 is 13 residues long. Trimming took off 6 bases at V and 7 bases at J, with 10 bases between the two ends. Germline CDR1 LNHDA, CDR2 SQIVND (reference sequence). The CDR3 loop is CASRPGVNSPLHF. Written as DNA, the CDR3 is TGTGCCAGTAGGCCGGGGGTCAATTCACCCCTCCACTTT.

The chain has TRBV6-5 and TRBJ1-2, with D perhaps TRBD1 (6 bases). This CDR3 comprises 14 residues. Looked up from germline, CDR1 is MNHEY and CDR2 is SVGAGI. V was clipped by 11 bases and J by 4 bases, with 20 bases between them. CDR3 sequence (DNA): TGTGCCTCGGCTCGGGACACAGCGCCCTATGGCTACACCTTC. Protein sequence: CASARDTAPYGYTF.

V usage is TRBV4-3 and J usage is TRBJ2-7; 9 nucleotides agree with TRBD1. With V trimmed by 1 base and J by 3 bases, 4 bases remained unmatched. The CDR3 sequence is 15 residues long. Germline V CDR1 and CDR2: LGHNA, YSLEER. The DNA of the CDR3 is TGCGCCAGCAGCCAAGTACAGGGGGCAGTCTACGAGCAGTACTTC. This codes for CASSQVQGAVYEQYF.

The chain carries TRBV29-1 and TRBJ1-1, with D possibly TRBD1 on 6 matching bases. Germline V gene lookup returns CDR1 SQVTM and CDR2 ANQGSEA. V lost 4 bases to trimming and J lost 4 bases, with 16 bases between them. This CDR3 region has 14 residues. This CDR3 reads CSVVGPARGTEAFF. CDR3 DNA sequence: TGCAGCGTTGTAGGACCCGCCAGGGGCACTGAAGCTTTCTTT.